This T cell receptor (beta chain) is drawn from a study of post-analysis software for immune sequencing data. Study-level findings and limits: Higher frequency in patients than in controls was seen for 5 or 6 TRBV segments, with TRBV5-6, TRBV5-1 and TRBV20-1 among them.

The CDR3 spans 15 residues. Between the trimmed V and J ends, which lost 5 bases and 7 bases, there was a span of 21 bases. CDR1 and CDR2 (germline): LNHDA, SQIVND (reference sequence). Libraries were made from TCR beta cDNA, and they carried unique molecular identifiers. TCRdb recomputed calls from the PCR reads with MiXCR, one row per CDR3 protein. The sample includes roughly 650,000 distinct CDR3 sequences, approximately 59% of them seen just once. With regard to this clonotype: Its target is unknown.

The sequenced material came from blood. The receptor comes from a girl between 2 and 10 years old with multiple sclerosis. This rearrangement joins TRBV19 to TRBJ2-7; D uncertain. The CDR3 coding sequence is TGTGCCAGTAGTGGGTTAGCCGGTTTCTACAATGAGCAGTACTTC. Amino acid sequence: CASSGLAGFYNEQYF.